This T cell receptor beta chain was sequenced for a study of cytomegalovirus exposure and HLA in healthy donors. Across the whole study: Genotyping showed around four fifths of over 350 donors falling in the Caucasian-associated ancestry cluster.

This CDR3 has 14 residues. Looked up from germline, CDR1 is LGHNA and CDR2 is YNFKEQ. V was shortened by 1 base and J by 5 bases, with 11 bases between the two germline ends. PCR involved 60 Vbeta and 13 Jbeta primers. Using immunoSEQ multiplex PCR, the repertoire was profiled, and TCRdb retains in-frame clones only, with some absent. This table holds tens of thousands of clones. Whole-study findings and limits: Upon later analysis, HLA-associated TCR beta chains proved more clonally expanded than other, equally common chains. Among CMV-associated TCR beta chains, most appeared HLA-restricted in a later analysis. Common viral pathogens (according to a later analysis) appeared linked to several of the most significant clusters.

Worth noting for this clone: Its specificity is unknown.

J is TRBJ1-1 and V is TRBV4-2; TRBD1 might be the D (6 bases). This sequence originates from a male donor in good health and CMV-seronegative. Sequenced: PBMCs. This chain's CDR3 is CASSQVGTQTEAFF. In DNA, the CDR3 is TGTGCCAGCAGCCAAGTCGGGACACAAACTGAAGCTTTCTTT.